This TCR beta chain is from a study of T-cell reconstitution after alpha-beta-depleted transplantation in children. Unique molecular identifiers were used in preparing the TCRbeta library. Each CDR3 protein is one row after TCRdb ran MiXCR on the PCR reads. This table has approximately 980,000 distinct CDR3 sequences, around 30% appearing once. This CDR3 has 15 amino acids. CDR1 MNHEY and CDR2 SMNVEV come from the germline V gene (reference sequence). J lost 6 bases, V lost 0 bases, and 4 bases had no gene match. Study-wide findings and caveats: Newly produced T cells mostly accounted for T-cell counts and diversity one year post-transplant. Diversity of TCRbeta at day 60 was high in some patients, arising from surviving recipient T cells and thymic progenitors. About two months after transplant, alpha-beta T cells reportedly came from several hundred expanded graft clones.

This clonotype was observed a few times. Its specificity is unknown. The chain has TRBV27 and TRBJ2-3; 9 bases match TRBD1. This clonotype was sampled from a boy under two years old who had a stem cell transplant for SCID, so the T cells may come from the graft donor. The sample consisted of PBMCs, mostly from graft donor cells, taken 360 days after TCRalphabeta/CD19-depleted stem cell transplant. This chain's CDR3 is CASSLSGTGMDTQYF. The CDR3 region has the DNA TGTGCCAGCAGTTTATCGGGGACAGGGATGGATACGCAGTATTTT.